The clone carrying this T cell receptor beta chain has just a few counts. Its antigen is not known. These data are taken from a study of cytomegalovirus exposure and HLA in healthy donors. Study-wide results and caveats: Rarity characterized most TCR sequences, yet some public TCRs appeared in many donors.

In the PCR, 60 Vbeta and 13 Jbeta primers were used. The method was immunoSEQ multiplex PCR; TCRdb's version includes in-frame clones alone and lacks a portion of them. The sample contains roughly 27,000 clones, roughly 66% of which appear only once. Germline assignment: CDR1 MNHEY and CDR2 SVGAGI. Trimming took off 6 bases at V and 5 bases at J, with 15 bases between the two ends. This CDR3 comprises 14 residues. Sequencing was done on a sample of PBMCs. The chain has TRBV6-5 and TRBJ2-3; possibly TRBD2 for D (5 bases). The TCR was taken from a male donor in good health and CMV-seropositive. The CDR3 DNA sequence: TGTGCCAGCAGCCCCGGGCTAGCAAGAGATACGCAGTATTTT. Amino acids: CASSPGLARDTQYF.